This TCR beta chain derives from a study of blood T cell repertoires in COVID-19. Looking at the study overall: Researchers got acute and convalescent COVID-19 samples from the United States, Italy and Spain. The cDNA or gDNA used as material had been derived from T cells, B-cell-depleted T cells, or PBMCs.

It was during active infection that Seattle patients were enrolled and then longitudinally followed. Assay: immunoSEQ multiplex PCR; the TCRdb copy retains only in-frame clones and omits some. The table has 200,000 to 250,000 clones, approximately 84% seen once. There are 12 residues in the CDR3. The V gene's germline CDR1 is SNHLY and CDR2 FYNNEI. V lost 7 bases and J lost 5, with 8 bases in between. The sample consisted of peripheral blood. The chain joins TRBV2 to TRBJ2-2, with D perhaps TRBD2 (5 bases). This TCR was recovered from a man over 45 with COVID-19, enrolled during active disease. CDR3 amino acids: CASMDWTGELFF. The CDR3 bases are TGTGCCAGCATGGACTGGACCGGGGAGCTGTTTTTT.